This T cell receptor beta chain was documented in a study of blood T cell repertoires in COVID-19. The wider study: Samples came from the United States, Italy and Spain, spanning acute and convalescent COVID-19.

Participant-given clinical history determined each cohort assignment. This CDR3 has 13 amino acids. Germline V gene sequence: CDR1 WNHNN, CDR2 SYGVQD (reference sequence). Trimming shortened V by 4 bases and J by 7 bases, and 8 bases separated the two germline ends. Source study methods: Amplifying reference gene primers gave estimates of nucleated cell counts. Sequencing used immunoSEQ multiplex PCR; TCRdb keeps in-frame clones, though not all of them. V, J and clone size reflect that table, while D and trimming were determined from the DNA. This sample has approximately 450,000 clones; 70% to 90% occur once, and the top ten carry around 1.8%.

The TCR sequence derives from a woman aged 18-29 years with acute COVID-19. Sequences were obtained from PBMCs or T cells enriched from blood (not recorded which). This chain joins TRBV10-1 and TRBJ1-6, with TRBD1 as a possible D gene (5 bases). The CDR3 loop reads CASSGQSNSPLHF. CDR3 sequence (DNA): TGCGCCAGCAGTGGACAGTCAAATTCACCCCTCCACTTT.